The 2 T cell receptor beta chains reported below all come from one sample, sequenced in a study of T cells in Graves' hyperthyroidism and ophthalmopathy. TCR beta CDR3 sequences were amplified from RNA transcripts. First-round RT-PCR targeting the TCR CDR3 was performed with the HTBI primer set. TCRdb used MiXCR to reprocess the multiplex PCR reads, holding one entry per CDR3 protein. The sample shows about 520,000 distinct CDR3 sequences, 20% of them seen only once. The source material was blood. The receptors come from a man between 18 and 35 years old with Graves' hyperthyroidism.

In the case of this clonotype: The junction differs from germline at one of its ends, possibly a read error. This rearrangement joins TRBV2 to TRBJ2-4; D may be TRBD2 (5 bases). Germline CDR1 is SNHLY and CDR2 is FYNNEI. The CDR3 sequence is 13 residues long. The CDR3, as DNA: TGTGCCAGCAGGGACCTAGCCAAAAACATTAAGTACTTC. It codes for CASRDLAKNIKYF.

V is TRBV12-3 or TRBV12-4 and J is TRBJ1-2; maybe TRBD1 (5 bases). With 4 bases removed from V and 6 bases from J, the gap between germline ends came to 18 bases. This CDR3 comprises 15 residues. CDR3: CASSSSSAGRDGYTF. CDR3 DNA: TGTGCCAGCAGTTCGTCCTCCGCGGGGCGGGATGGCTACACCTTC.